The clone carrying this T cell receptor beta chain was recorded once. What it recognizes is unknown. These data come from a study of graft-versus-host responses after intestinal transplantation. Data came from immunoSEQ multiplex PCR; TCRdb stores just in-frame clones and leaves some out. Seen here are 99,000 or so clones, around 93% observed once, and the top ten hold around 0.07%. The V segment lost 5 bases and the J segment 5 bases; nucleotides outside the gene matches: 8. The germline gives CDR1 GTSNPN, CDR2 SVGIG (reference sequence). The length of the CDR3 is 15 residues. The chain has TRBV30 and TRBJ2-1; 11 bases map to TRBD2. The receptor was isolated from a human donor who was the organ donor for an intestinal transplant. The input for sequencing was unstimulated CD8+ T cells sorted from spleen or lymph node cells, taken before transplant. Here the CDR3 reads CAWDPSSGGNNEQFF. In DNA, the CDR3 is TGTGCCTGGGACCCCTCTAGCGGGGGGAACAATGAGCAGTTCTTC.